These 19 T cell receptor beta chains came from one sample sequenced in a study of CD8 T cells in ankylosing spondylitis. Findings and limits, study-wide: Ankylosing spondylitis blood appeared to carry a characteristic TCR beta motif of seven to nine highly homologous variants.

TCRdb reprocessed the 5' RACE reads via MiXCR and lists one record per CDR3 protein. The sample carries fewer than 550,000 distinct CDR3 sequences, about 5.7% recorded once. Their antigen targets remain unknown. Sequencing input: blood, either unsorted or a sorted T cell fraction (not recorded which). These TCRs come from a male donor with ankylosing spondylitis.

This clonotype has at least ten counts. The V gene is TRBV5-1, the J gene TRBJ2-2; 12 nucleotides agree with TRBD2. This CDR3 is 18 amino acids long. Looked up from germline, CDR1 is SGHRS and CDR2 is YFSETQ. V was pared by 4 bases and J by 2 bases, with 9 bases of the junction left unmatched. The CDR3, as DNA: TGCGCCAGCAGCCTTCTAGCGGGGGGGTACCGAAACACCGGGGAGCTGTTTTTT. Its protein product is CASSLLAGGYRNTGELFF.

This clonotype was picked up many times. The CDR3 reads CASSFRHEQYF. CDR3 DNA sequence: TGTGCCAGCAGCTTCCGTCACGAGCAGTACTTC. V and J are TRBV11-2 and TRBJ2-7; D is unclear. The V gene lost 3 bases and the J gene lost 5 bases, with 5 bases spanning the gap. This CDR3 is 11 amino acids long. Germline V lookup: CDR1 SGHAT, CDR2 FQNNGV.

This clonotype was found many times. The rearrangement uses TRBV12-3 or TRBV12-4 and TRBJ2-7, with TRBD1 matching 10 bases. After removal of 3 bases from V and 2 bases from J, the junction contained 10 bases not matched to a gene. The CDR3 spans 17 residues. As DNA, the CDR3 is TGTGCCAGCAGTTTTAGGGTGCCCGGGACAGGGGCCTACGAGCAGTACTTC. Its protein is CASSFRVPGTGAYEQYF.

This clonotype was seen ten or more times. The chain is built from TRBV7-9 and TRBJ2-2; D uncertain. The V gene lost 0 bases and the J gene lost 2 bases, with 13 bases spanning the gap. Per germline, CDR1 SEHNR and CDR2 FQNEAQ (reference sequence). The CDR3 spans 17 residues. The CDR3 DNA follows: TGTGCCAGCAGCTTAGCTCGAGCCATTTCCAACACCGGGGAGCTGTTTTTT. It encodes CASSLARAISNTGELFF.

This clonotype was recorded many times. CDR3 region: CASSYETQYF. In DNA form, the CDR3 reads TGTGCCAGCAGCTACGAGACCCAGTACTTC. The V call is TRBV7-9, the J call TRBJ2-5; D is unclear. The V and J ends lost 4 bases and 5 bases respectively, with 2 bases between them. This CDR3 is built from 10 residues. From germline, CDR1 is SEHNR and CDR2 FQNEAQ (reference sequence).

This clonotype was counted ten times or more. The chain has TRBV7-9 and TRBJ1-1, with D perhaps TRBD1 (6 bases). There are 13 residues in the CDR3. Trimming removed 6 bases from V and 1 base from J, with 9 bases in between. Germline values: CDR1 SEHNR, CDR2 FQNEAQ (reference sequence). The DNA of the CDR3 is TGTGCCAGCAGACTGGGACAGAACACTGAAGCTTTCTTT. Its translation: CASRLGQNTEAFF.

The sample holds many counts of this clonotype. V gene TRBV18 combines with J gene TRBJ2-4; unclear D gene. The V end lost 6 bases, the J end lost 1 base, and 16 bases lay between the germline ends. Germline V gene lookup returns CDR1 KGHSH and CDR2 LQKENI. The CDR3 is 16 amino acids. The CDR3 sequence: CASSHSLLGAKNIQYF. For the CDR3, the DNA is TGTGCCAGCTCGCATAGTTTACTGGGGGCCAAAAACATTCAGTACTTC.

In its sample, this clonotype was seen a few times. The chain combines TRBV5-1 with TRBJ1-5; 8 positions match TRBD1. This CDR3 contains 15 residues. CDR1 and CDR2 (germline): SGHRS, YFSETQ. J lost 6 bases, V lost 8 bases, and 13 bases had no gene match. CDR3 nucleotides: TGCGCCAGTCGCCGATCAGGGGGCACTCGTCAGCCCCAGCATTTT. Amino acids: CASRRSGGTRQPQHF. The whole variable domain, filled in from reference TRBV5-1 and TRBJ1-5, reads KAGVTQTPRYLIKTRGQQVTLSCSPISGHRSVSWYQQTPGQGLQFLFEYFSETQRNKGNFPGRFSGRQFSNSRSEMNVSTLELGDSALYLCASRRSGGTRQPQHFGDGTRLSIL.

The chain employs TRBV9 and TRBJ2-2; weak D call: TRBD1 (6 bases). The CDR3 runs 15 residues. V lost 0 bases and J 1 base, leaving 7 bases between the germline ends. CDR1 and CDR2 from the germline V gene are SGDLS and YYNGEE. The CDR3: CASSVGGQNTGELFF. CDR3 nucleotide sequence: TGTGCCAGCAGCGTAGGGGGACAGAACACCGGGGAGCTGTTTTTT.

This clonotype was seen at least ten times. This chain joins TRBV25-1 and TRBJ1-5, with 7 bases identical to TRBD1. Germline loops: CDR1 MGHDK, CDR2 SYGVNS. The CDR3 covers 17 residues. Germline trimming cut 4 bases from V and 3 bases from J; bases unmatched to any gene: 12. In DNA, the CDR3 is TGTGCCAGCAGTGGATCGACAGGGAACGACCCCAATCAGCCCCAGCATTTT. It codes for CASSGSTGNDPNQPQHF.

This clonotype was recorded many times. CDR3 coding DNA: TGTGCCAGCAGCCAAGACTGGGGGCGGACCACTGAAGCTTTCTTT. Translated, it gives CASSQDWGRTTEAFF. This sequence joins TRBV3-1 and TRBJ1-1; weak D call: TRBD1 (6 bases). Germline assignment: CDR1 LGHDT and CDR2 YNNKEL (reference sequence). The CDR3 runs 15 residues. With 0 bases removed from V and 4 bases from J, the gap between germline ends came to 12 bases. Drawing the rest from reference TRBV3-1 and TRBJ1-1, the complete variable domain is DTAVSQTPKYLVTQMGNDKSIKCEQNLGHDTMYWYKQDSKKFLKIMFSYNNKELIINETVPNRFSPKSPDKAHLNLHINSLELGDSAVYFCASSQDWGRTTEAFFGQGTRLTVV.

This clonotype was seen ten or more times. The chain links TRBV5-1 to TRBJ1-3; no definite D call. Germline loops: CDR1 SGHRS, CDR2 YFSETQ. This CDR3 has 13 amino acids. V lost 0 bases and J 3 bases, leaving 4 bases between the germline ends. The CDR3 is CASSLAFGNTIYF. DNA of the CDR3: TGCGCCAGCAGCTTGGCTTTTGGAAACACCATATATTTT.

This clonotype was observed at least ten times. The gene calls are TRBV25-1 and TRBJ1-6; the match to TRBD1 covers 8 bases. The CDR3 has 13 amino acids. The germline gives CDR1 MGHDK, CDR2 SYGVNS. V shed 3 bases and J 10 bases; nucleotides not matched to a gene: 2. CDR3 region: CASSDRGLSPLHF. Here the CDR3 DNA reads TGTGCCAGCAGTGACAGGGGGCTCTCACCCCTCCACTTT.

This clonotype has at least ten counts. V is TRBV28 and J is TRBJ2-7; perhaps TRBD1 as D (6 bases). The CDR3 length is 15 residues. Germline assignment: CDR1 MDHEN and CDR2 SYDVKM. The V gene lost 4 bases and the J gene lost 4 bases, with 17 bases spanning the gap. The CDR3 loop reads CASSSVTTGHYEQYF. The DNA for the CDR3 is TGTGCCAGCAGTTCAGTTACTACGGGACATTACGAGCAGTACTTC.

This clonotype was counted ten times or more. The chain carries TRBV9 and TRBJ2-7; D is undetermined. The CDR3 consists of 15 residues. Germline V gene sequence: CDR1 SGDLS, CDR2 YYNGEE. Trimming stripped 1 base from V and 0 bases from J, with 11 bases between. The DNA for the CDR3 is TGTGCCAGCAGCGTAAGCGTCGGCTACTCCTACGAGCAGTACTTC. The encoded protein is CASSVSVGYSYEQYF.

This clonotype was found many times. The chain couples TRBV15 to TRBJ2-7, with D unresolved. V lost 0 bases and J 7 bases, leaving 7 bases between the germline ends. The CDR3 is 12 residues long. In germline, CDR1 is LNHNV, CDR2 YYDKDF (reference sequence). The CDR3 loop reads CATSRDLGEQYF. The CDR3 nucleotides read TGTGCCACCAGCAGAGATTTGGGTGAGCAGTACTTC.

This clonotype has at least ten counts. The chain uses TRBV11-1 and TRBJ2-1; no reliable D call. Germline V lookup: CDR1 SGHAT, CDR2 FQDESV (reference sequence). The germline V and J ends were trimmed by 5 bases and 8 bases, with 19 bases remaining between them. This CDR3 contains 15 residues. This CDR3 reads CASSPLGPPGDEQFF. In DNA, the CDR3 is TGTGCCAGCAGCCCCTTAGGGCCTCCCGGCGATGAGCAGTTCTTC.

This clonotype was seen more than once but under ten times. The J gene is TRBJ2-1, the V gene TRBV4-1; TRBD2 aligns across 9 bases. V was pared by 3 bases and J by 16 bases, with 7 bases of the junction left unmatched. Germline V gene data show CDR1 as MGHRA and CDR2 as YSYEKL. The CDR3 consists of 12 residues. The CDR3 DNA follows: TGCGCCAGCAGCCACCCGGGACTAGCAATTTTCTTC. It translates to CASSHPGLAIFF.

This clonotype has at least ten counts. The rearrangement links TRBV4-1 to TRBJ2-5; TRBD1 is a possible D gene (5 bases). This CDR3 region has 16 residues. V was cut by 2 bases and J by 5 bases, with 18 bases left in between. Germline V lookup: CDR1 MGHRA, CDR2 YSYEKL. The CDR3: CASSQNRQGVGETQYF. The CDR3 DNA follows: TGCGCCAGCAGCCAAAATCGGCAGGGCGTGGGGGAGACCCAGTACTTC.